This TCR beta chain was documented in a study of T cell responses to AZD1222 COVID-19 vaccine. Study-level results: Most donors were white British and more were female, and clonal diversity was possibly underestimated.

Trimming at V came to 2 bases and at J to 10 bases, leaving 8 bases not matched to a gene. This CDR3 comprises 14 residues. CDR1 MNHEY and CDR2 SVGEGT come from the germline V gene. Clones were read by immunoSEQ multiplex PCR, and TCRdb kept only the in-frame ones, dropping some. In the table there are some 150,000 clones, 90% of which are singletons. As to this clone: Its antigen is undetermined.

Source: peripheral blood, taken on day 0 of AZD1222 vaccination. The receptor's source is an adult in good health. The genes are TRBV6-2 or TRBV6-3 and TRBJ2-1; TRBD2 agrees at 7 bases. In DNA, the CDR3 is TGTGCCAGCAGTTACGTCCGACTAGCAGGAGAGCAGTTCTTC. Translation gives CASSYVRLAGEQFF.